This T cell receptor (beta chain) was captured by sequencing in a study of blood T cell repertoires in COVID-19. CDR1 and CDR2 from the germline V gene are LNHDA and SQIVND (reference sequence). J lost 0 bases, V lost 10 bases, and 4 bases had no gene match. This CDR3 has 14 amino acids. Produced via immunoSEQ multiplex PCR; TCRdb's table is partial and in-frame only. The table shows approximately 50,000 clones, with 75% to 95% occurring only once. This TCR was recovered from a man over 45 with active COVID-19. Sequencing was carried out using peripheral blood. The genes are TRBV19 and TRBJ2-2; TRBD1 matches at 8 bases. In nucleotides, the CDR3 is TGTGCCACCGGGACAGGACCGAACACCGGGGAGCTGTTTTTT. Its protein product is CATGTGPNTGELFF. Full variable domain (missing parts from reference TRBV19 and TRBJ2-2): DGGITQSPKYLFRKEGQNVTLSCEQNLNHDAMYWYRQDPGQGLRLIYYSQIVNDFQKGDIAEGYSVSREKKESFPLTVTSAQKNPTAFYLCATGTGPNTGELFFGEGSRLTVL.